The present TCR beta chain was sequenced within a study of blood T cell repertoires in COVID-19. Turning to the study itself: Samples representing acute and convalescent COVID-19 were sourced from the United States, Italy and Spain. Nucleic acid was either cDNA or gDNA, and it came from T cells, B-cell-depleted T cells, or PBMCs.

Original handling: By means of reference gene primer amplification, nucleated cell counts were estimated. Sequencing used immunoSEQ multiplex PCR; TCRdb keeps in-frame clones, though not all of them. The V and J calls and clone size come from that table; D and trimming were worked out from the DNA. In the table there are more than 70,000 clones, approximately 86% of which are singletons. In its sample, this clone was seen once. The CDR3 covers 14 residues. V was pared by 5 bases and J by 4 bases, with 14 bases between. Germline V gene data show CDR1 as SNHLY and CDR2 as FYNNEI. The receptor's source is a man aged 60 to 69 with acute or convalescent COVID-19. The V gene is TRBV2, the J gene TRBJ1-1; a possible D gene is TRBD1 (5 bases). Input material: peripheral blood. In nucleotides, the CDR3 is TGTGCCAGCAGTTTCGGGGGGGTTACCACTGAAGCTTTCTTT. It yields the protein CASSFGGVTTEAFF.